This T cell receptor beta chain was recorded in a study of T cells after posttransplantation cyclophosphamide. Trimming cost V 1 base and J 2 bases; bases outside gene matches: 4. Germline CDR1 and CDR2: SGHRS and YFSETQ. The length of the CDR3 is 15 residues. For this clone: Its antigen is still unknown.

Assay: immunoSEQ multiplex PCR; the TCRdb copy retains only in-frame clones and omits some. The data show about 24,000 clones, with around 88% seen just once and around 6.5% held by the top ten. Study observations and caveats: After PTCy, TRB diversity resembled that of CNI/methotrexate controls. Skin or GI-infiltrating T cells shared few TRB sequences with blood.

The TCR comes from a woman in her sixties with a blood cancer, CMV-positive, and with a related stem cell donor. The chain links TRBV5-1 to TRBJ2-3; the match to TRBD2 covers 7 bases. Sequenced sample: PBMCs. CDR3 in amino acids: CASSLLAGVTDTQYF. CDR3 bases: TGCGCCAGCAGCTTGCTGGCGGGAGTCACAGATACGCAGTATTTT.